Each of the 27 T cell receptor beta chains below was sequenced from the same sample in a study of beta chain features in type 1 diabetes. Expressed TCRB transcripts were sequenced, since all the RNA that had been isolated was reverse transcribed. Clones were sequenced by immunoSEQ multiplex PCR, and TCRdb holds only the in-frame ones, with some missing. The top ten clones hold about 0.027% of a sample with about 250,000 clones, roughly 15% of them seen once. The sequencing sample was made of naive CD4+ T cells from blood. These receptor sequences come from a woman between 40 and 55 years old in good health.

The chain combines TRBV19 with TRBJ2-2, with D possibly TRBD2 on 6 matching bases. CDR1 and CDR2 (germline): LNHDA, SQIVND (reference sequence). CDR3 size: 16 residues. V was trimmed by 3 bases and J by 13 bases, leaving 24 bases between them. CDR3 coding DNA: TGTGCCAGTAGTATCCCCGGGGGAGGACAAATGAGAGGGCTGTTTTTT. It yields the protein CASSIPGGGQMRGLFF.

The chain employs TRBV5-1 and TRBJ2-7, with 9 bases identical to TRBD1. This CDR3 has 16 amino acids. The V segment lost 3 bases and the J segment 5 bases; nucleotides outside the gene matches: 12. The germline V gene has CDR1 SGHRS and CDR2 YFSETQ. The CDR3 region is CASSSGTGQGWNEQYF. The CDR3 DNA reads TGCGCCAGCAGCTCGGGAACGGGACAGGGTTGGAACGAGCAGTACTTC.

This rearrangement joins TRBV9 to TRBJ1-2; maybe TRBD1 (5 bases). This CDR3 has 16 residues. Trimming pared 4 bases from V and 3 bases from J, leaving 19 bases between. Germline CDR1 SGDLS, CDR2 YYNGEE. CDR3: CASSPRFGGSDYGYTF. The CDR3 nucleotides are TGTGCCAGCAGCCCCCGCTTCGGGGGGTCGGACTATGGCTACACCTTC.

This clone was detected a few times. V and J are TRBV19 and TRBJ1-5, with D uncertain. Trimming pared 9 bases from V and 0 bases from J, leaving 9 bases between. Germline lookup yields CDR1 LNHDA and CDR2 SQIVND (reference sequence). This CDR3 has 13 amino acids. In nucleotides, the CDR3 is TGTGCCAGCACAGATTTTAGCAATCAGCCCCAGCATTTT. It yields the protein CASTDFSNQPQHF.

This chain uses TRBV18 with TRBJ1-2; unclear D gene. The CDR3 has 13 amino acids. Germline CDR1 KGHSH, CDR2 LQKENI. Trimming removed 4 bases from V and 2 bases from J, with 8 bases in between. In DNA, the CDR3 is TGTGCCAGCTCACTAGAGGGAAACTATGGCTACACCTTC. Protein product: CASSLEGNYGYTF.

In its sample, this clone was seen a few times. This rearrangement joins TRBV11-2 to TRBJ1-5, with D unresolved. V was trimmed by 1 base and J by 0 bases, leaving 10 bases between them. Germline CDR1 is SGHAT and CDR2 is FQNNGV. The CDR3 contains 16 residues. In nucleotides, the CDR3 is TGTGCCAGCAGCTTAGGATTCCGGGGTAGCAATCAGCCCCAGCATTTT. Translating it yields CASSLGFRGSNQPQHF.

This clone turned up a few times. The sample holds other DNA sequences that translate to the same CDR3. CDR3 sequence (DNA): TGTGCCAGCTCACCAAGGACTAGCGGGGGCACAGATACGCAGTATTTT. Encoded protein: CASSPRTSGGTDTQYF. The chain uses TRBV18 and TRBJ2-3; 12 bases are a match to TRBD2. From germline, CDR1 is KGHSH and CDR2 LQKENI. The CDR3 length is 16 residues. J lost 1 base, V lost 2 bases, and 1 base had no gene match.

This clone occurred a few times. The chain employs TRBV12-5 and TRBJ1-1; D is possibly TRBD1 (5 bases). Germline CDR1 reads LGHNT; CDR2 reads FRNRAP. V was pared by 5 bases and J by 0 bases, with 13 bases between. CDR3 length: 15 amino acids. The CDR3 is CASGGRGPMNTEAFF. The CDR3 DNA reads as TGTGCTAGTGGTGGGAGGGGTCCGATGAACACTGAAGCTTTCTTT.

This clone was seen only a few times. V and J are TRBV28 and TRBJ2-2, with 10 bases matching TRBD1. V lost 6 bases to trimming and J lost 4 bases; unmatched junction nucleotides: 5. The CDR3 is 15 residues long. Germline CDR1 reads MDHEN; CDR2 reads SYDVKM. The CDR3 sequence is CASSSGQGTTGELFF. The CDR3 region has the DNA TGTGCCAGCAGCTCGGGACAGGGGACCACCGGGGAGCTGTTTTTT.

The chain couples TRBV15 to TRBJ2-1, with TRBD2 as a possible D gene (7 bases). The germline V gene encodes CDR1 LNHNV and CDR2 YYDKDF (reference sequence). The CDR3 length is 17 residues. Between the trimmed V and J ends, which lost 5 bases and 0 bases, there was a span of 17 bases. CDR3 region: CATSGEGGGSSYNEQFF. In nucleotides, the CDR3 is TGTGCCACCAGCGGCGAAGGGGGGGGCAGCTCCTACAATGAGCAGTTCTTC. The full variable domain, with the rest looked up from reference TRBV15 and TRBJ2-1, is DAMVIQNPRYQVTQFGKPVTLSCSQTLNHNVMYWYQQKSSQAPKLLFHYYDKDFNNEADTPDNFQSRRPNTSFCFLDIRSPGLGDTAMYLCATSGEGGGSSYNEQFFGPGTRLTVL.

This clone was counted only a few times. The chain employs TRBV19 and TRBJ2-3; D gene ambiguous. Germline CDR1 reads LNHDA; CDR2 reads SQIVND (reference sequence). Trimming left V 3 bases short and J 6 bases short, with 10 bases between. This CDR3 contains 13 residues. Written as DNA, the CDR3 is TGTGCCAGTAGTATGGGCATAACGGATACGCAGTATTTT. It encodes CASSMGITDTQYF.

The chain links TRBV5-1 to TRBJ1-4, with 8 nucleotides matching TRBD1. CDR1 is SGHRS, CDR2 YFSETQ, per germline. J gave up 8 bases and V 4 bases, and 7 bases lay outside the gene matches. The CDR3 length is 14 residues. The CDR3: CASSQDRVGEKLFF. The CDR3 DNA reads TGCGCCAGCAGCCAGGACAGGGTGGGCGAAAAACTGTTTTTT.

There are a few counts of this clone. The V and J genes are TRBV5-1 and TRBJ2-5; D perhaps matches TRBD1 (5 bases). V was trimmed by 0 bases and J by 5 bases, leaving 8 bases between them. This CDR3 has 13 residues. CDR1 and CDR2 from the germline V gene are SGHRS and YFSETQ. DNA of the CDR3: TGCGCCAGCAGCTTGGGTGGGGCGGAGACCCAGTACTTC. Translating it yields CASSLGGAETQYF. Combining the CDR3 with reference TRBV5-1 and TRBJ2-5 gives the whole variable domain KAGVTQTPRYLIKTRGQQVTLSCSPISGHRSVSWYQQTPGQGLQFLFEYFSETQRNKGNFPGRFSGRQFSNSRSEMNVSTLELGDSALYLCASSLGGAETQYFGPGTRLLVL.

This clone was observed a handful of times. CDR3 sequence reads: CASRVDGGDDEQYF. DNA of the CDR3: TGTGCCAGCAGGGTCGATGGAGGGGACGACGAGCAGTACTTC. The chain uses TRBV7-9 and TRBJ2-7; perhaps TRBD2 as D (6 bases). Germline CDR1 is SEHNR and CDR2 is FQNEAQ (reference sequence). This CDR3 has 14 amino acids. Trimming cost V 6 bases and J 5 bases, with 17 bases left between them.

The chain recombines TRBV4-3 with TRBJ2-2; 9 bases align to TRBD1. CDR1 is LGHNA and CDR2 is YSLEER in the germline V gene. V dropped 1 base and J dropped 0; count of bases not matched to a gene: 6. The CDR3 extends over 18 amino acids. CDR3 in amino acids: CASSQGTGASPNTGELFF. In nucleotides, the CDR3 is TGCGCCAGCAGCCAAGGGACAGGGGCTTCTCCGAACACCGGGGAGCTGTTTTTT.

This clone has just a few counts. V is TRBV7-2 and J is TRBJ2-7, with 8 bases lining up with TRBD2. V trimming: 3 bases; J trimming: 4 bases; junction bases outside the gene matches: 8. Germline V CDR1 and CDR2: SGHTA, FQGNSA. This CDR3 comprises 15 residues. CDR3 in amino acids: CASSLRPGGDYEQYF. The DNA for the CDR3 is TGTGCCAGCAGCTTGAGACCGGGAGGGGATTACGAGCAGTACTTC. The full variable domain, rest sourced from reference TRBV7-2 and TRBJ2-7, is GAGVSQSPSNKVTEKGKDVELRCDPISGHTALYWYRQSLGQGLEFLIYFQGNSAPDKSGLPSDRFSAERTGGSVSTLTIQRTQQEDSAVYLCASSLRPGGDYEQYFGPGTRLTVT.

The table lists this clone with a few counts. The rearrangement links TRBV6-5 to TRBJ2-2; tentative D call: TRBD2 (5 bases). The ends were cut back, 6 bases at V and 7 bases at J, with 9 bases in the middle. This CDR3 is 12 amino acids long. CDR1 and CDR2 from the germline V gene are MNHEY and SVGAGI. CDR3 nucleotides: TGTGCCAGCAGCCGGCGGGTCGGGGAGCTGTTTTTT. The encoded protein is CASSRRVGELFF.

CDR3 in amino acids: CASSIQGRQGAGYTF. In DNA, the CDR3 is TGTGCCAGCAGTATACAAGGGCGACAGGGGGCTGGCTACACCTTC. The chain uses TRBV6-6 and TRBJ1-2; TRBD1 agrees at 10 bases. CDR1 is MNHNY, CDR2 SVGAGI, per germline (reference sequence). The CDR3 has 15 amino acids. After removal of 5 bases from V and 7 bases from J, the junction contained 10 bases not matched to a gene.

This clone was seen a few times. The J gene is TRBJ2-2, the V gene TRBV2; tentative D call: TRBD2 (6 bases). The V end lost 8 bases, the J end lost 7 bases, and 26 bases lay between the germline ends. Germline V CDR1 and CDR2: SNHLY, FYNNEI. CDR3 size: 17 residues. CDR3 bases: TGTGCCAGCGCGTACGCTCGGGGCGCGGGGTCTGACGGGGAGCTGTTTTTT. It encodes CASAYARGAGSDGELFF.

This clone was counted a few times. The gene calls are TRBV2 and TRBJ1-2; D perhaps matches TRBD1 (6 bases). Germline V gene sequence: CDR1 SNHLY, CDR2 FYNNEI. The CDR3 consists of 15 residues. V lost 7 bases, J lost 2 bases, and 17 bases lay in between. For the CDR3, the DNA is TGTGCCAGCAACCCCGGGGGGGGCGTAAACTATGGCTACACCTTC. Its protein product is CASNPGGGVNYGYTF. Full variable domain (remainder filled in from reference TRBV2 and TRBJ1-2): EPEVTQTPSHQVTQMGQEVILRCVPISNHLYFYWYRQILGQKVEFLVSFYNNEISEKSEIFDDQFSVERPDGSNFTLKIRSTKLEDSAMYFCASNPGGGVNYGYTFGSGTRLTVV.

The CDR3 DNA sequence: TGTGCCAGCCACAGGGGGTTTTTAGAGACCCAGTACTTC. This encodes CASHRGFLETQYF. The chain links TRBV7-2 to TRBJ2-5; TRBD1 aligns across 8 bases. V was clipped by 8 bases and J by 4 bases; unmatched bases: 6. Looked up from germline, CDR1 is SGHTA and CDR2 is FQGNSA. The CDR3 is 13 amino acids.

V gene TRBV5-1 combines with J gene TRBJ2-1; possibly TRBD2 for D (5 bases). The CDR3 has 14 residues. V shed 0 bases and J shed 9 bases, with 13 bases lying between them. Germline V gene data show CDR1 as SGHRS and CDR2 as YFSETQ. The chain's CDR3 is CASSLGGLEGEQFF. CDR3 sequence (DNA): TGCGCCAGCAGCTTGGGAGGGTTAGAGGGTGAGCAGTTCTTC.

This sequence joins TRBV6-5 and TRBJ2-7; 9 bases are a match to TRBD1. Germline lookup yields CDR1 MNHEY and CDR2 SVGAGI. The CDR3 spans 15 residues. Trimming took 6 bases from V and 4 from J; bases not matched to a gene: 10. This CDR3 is CASRMGQGGKYEQYF. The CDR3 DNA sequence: TGTGCCAGCAGAATGGGACAGGGTGGGAAGTACGAGCAGTACTTC.

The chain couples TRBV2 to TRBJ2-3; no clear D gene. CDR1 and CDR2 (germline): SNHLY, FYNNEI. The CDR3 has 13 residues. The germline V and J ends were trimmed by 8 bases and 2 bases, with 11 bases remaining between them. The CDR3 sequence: CASQTGFTDTQYF. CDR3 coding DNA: TGTGCCAGCCAAACTGGTTTCACAGATACGCAGTATTTT.

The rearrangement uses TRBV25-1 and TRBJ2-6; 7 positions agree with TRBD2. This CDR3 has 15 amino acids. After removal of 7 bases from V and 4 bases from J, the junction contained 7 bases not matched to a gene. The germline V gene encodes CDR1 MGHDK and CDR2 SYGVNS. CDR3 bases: TGTGCCAGCACGAGGGGAGGGAACGGGGCCAACGTCCTGACTTTC. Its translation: CASTRGGNGANVLTF.

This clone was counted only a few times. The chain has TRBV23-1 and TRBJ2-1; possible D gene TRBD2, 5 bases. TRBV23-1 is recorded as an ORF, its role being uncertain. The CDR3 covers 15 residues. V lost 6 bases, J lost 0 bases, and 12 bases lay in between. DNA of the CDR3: TGCGCCAGCAGCCGGACTGGCCACTCCTACAATGAGCAGTTCTTC. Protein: CASSRTGHSYNEQFF.

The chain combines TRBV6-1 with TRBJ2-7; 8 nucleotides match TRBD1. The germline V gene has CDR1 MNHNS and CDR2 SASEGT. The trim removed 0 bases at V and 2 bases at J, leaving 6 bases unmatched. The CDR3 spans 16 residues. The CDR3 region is CASSEARDRWPYEQYF. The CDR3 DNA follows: TGTGCCAGCAGTGAAGCGCGGGACAGGTGGCCCTACGAGCAGTACTTC.